One and the same sample provided the 27 T cell receptor beta chains below, sequenced in a study of cytomegalovirus exposure and HLA in healthy donors (TCRdb year 2017). To prepare the library, the immunoSEQ multiplex PCR assay was applied. A mixture of 60 forward primers for TCR Vbeta segments and 13 reverse primers for TCR Jbeta segments was used in the multiplex PCR. Held by TCRdb, this immuneACCESS table contains in-frame sequences only and omits some clones. Under half of the omission traces to an unresolved V gene where checked; the cause of the rest is unknown. This sample gives some 100,000 clones in total; about 77% of them show up just once. 3.5% to 4% of the sample goes to the ten largest clones. The material sequenced was PBMCs. These receptors all come from a woman aged 45-60 years in good health and CMV-seropositive.

The V call is TRBV20-1, the J call TRBJ2-7; 9 bases line up with TRBD2. CDR1 is DFQATT and CDR2 is SNEGSKA in the germline V gene (reference sequence). The CDR3 loop spans 11 amino acids. V dropped 4 bases and J dropped 12; count of bases not matched to a gene: 7. The DNA of the CDR3 is TGCAGTGCTACCCAAGCGGGAGGTCCGTACTTC. Amino acid sequence: CSATQAGGPYF.

This sequence joins TRBV15 and TRBJ2-1, with 7 bases that match TRBD1. From germline, CDR1 is LNHNV and CDR2 YYDKDF (reference sequence). This CDR3 is 16 amino acids long. V lost 9 bases and J lost 7; bases outside the gene matches: 18. The CDR3, as DNA: TGTGCCACTCACCCAGTTAAGGGGGCGTTTCATAATGAGCAGTTCTTC. Translated, it gives CATHPVKGAFHNEQFF.

V usage is TRBV7-9 and J usage is TRBJ1-1; weak D call: TRBD1 (5 bases). This CDR3 region has 14 residues. V lost 2 bases and J 7 bases, leaving 14 bases between the germline ends. Germline lookup yields CDR1 SEHNR and CDR2 FQNEAQ (reference sequence). CDR3 DNA sequence: TGTGCCAGCAGCTTACTCAGTAGACAGATTGAAGCTTTCTTT. It translates to CASSLLSRQIEAFF.

V and J are TRBV6-8 and TRBJ2-7; D is possibly TRBD1 (5 bases). Trimming cost V 8 bases and J 5 bases, with 13 bases left between them. This CDR3 is 12 amino acids long. The germline V gene encodes CDR1 MNHGY and CDR2 SAAAGT. CDR3 nucleotide sequence: TGTGCCAGCGCAGGGTCAGTCCACGAGCAGTACTTC. It translates to CASAGSVHEQYF.

V gene TRBV30 combines with J gene TRBJ1-2; perhaps TRBD1 as D (6 bases). The CDR3 runs to 13 residues. Trimming removed 4 bases from V and 3 bases from J, with 12 bases in between. Germline V lookup: CDR1 GTSNPN, CDR2 SVGIG (reference sequence). This chain's CDR3 is CAWNVQGHYGYTF. The CDR3 DNA follows: TGTGCCTGGAACGTACAGGGCCACTATGGCTACACCTTC.

This clone was found once. The CDR3 spells CASSSRRESPNEKLFF. The CDR3 bases are TGTGCCAGCAGCTCCCGACGGGAGTCCCCTAATGAAAAACTGTTTTTT. This sequence joins TRBV7-6 and TRBJ1-4; D gene ambiguous. Germline CDR1 SGHVS, CDR2 FNYEAQ. CDR3 length equals 16 residues. The V and J ends lost 4 bases and 3 bases respectively, with 15 bases between them. Full variable domain (missing parts from reference TRBV7-6 and TRBJ1-4): GAGVSQSPRYKVTKRGQDVALRCDPISGHVSLYWYRQALGQGPEFLTYFNYEAQQDKSGLPNDRFSAERPEGSISTLTIQRTEQRDSAMYRCASSSRRESPNEKLFFGSGTQLSVL.

The chain is built from TRBV4-1 and TRBJ2-7; possible D gene TRBD2, 6 bases. Trimming removed 1 base from V and 5 bases from J, with 15 bases in between. The CDR3 covers 15 residues. Per the germline V gene, CDR1 is MGHRA and CDR2 is YSYEKL. CDR3 amino acids: CASSQAWTNGHEQYF. In nucleotides, the CDR3 is TGCGCCAGCAGCCAAGCATGGACTAACGGGCACGAGCAGTACTTC.

In this sample, this clone turned up a few times. The chain links TRBV19 to TRBJ2-1; 10 bases fit TRBD2. Germline lookup yields CDR1 LNHDA and CDR2 SQIVND (reference sequence). The CDR3 covers 18 residues. V lost 0 bases and J lost 5; bases outside the gene matches: 10. The CDR3 region is CASSIEVKAGGGHNEQFF. The CDR3 DNA follows: TGTGCCAGTAGTATAGAGGTAAAAGCGGGAGGGGGGCACAATGAGCAGTTCTTC.

The chain recombines TRBV5-6 with TRBJ2-3; TRBD1 agrees at 8 bases. Germline V gives CDR1 SGHDT, CDR2 YYEEEE. CDR3 length equals 15 residues. V trimming: 4 bases; J trimming: 2 bases; junction bases outside the gene matches: 6. The CDR3 DNA reads as TGTGCCAGCAGCAGGACAGGGTCCCTCACAGATACGCAGTATTTT. Translated, it gives CASSRTGSLTDTQYF.

This chain links TRBV11-2 with TRBJ2-3; a weak D match, TRBD2 (7 bases). The CDR3 length is 14 residues. V was shortened by 5 bases and J by 5 bases, with 14 bases between the two germline ends. Germline lookup yields CDR1 SGHAT and CDR2 FQNNGV. In DNA form, the CDR3 reads TGTGCCAGCAGCGACCGGGGGGCCTTAGATACGCAGTATTTT. This gives the protein CASSDRGALDTQYF. The full variable domain, rest sourced from reference TRBV11-2 and TRBJ2-3, is EAGVAQSPRYKIIEKRQSVAFWCNPISGHATLYWYQQILGQGPKLLIQFQNNGVVDDSQLPKDRFSAERLKGVDSTLKIQPAKLEDSAVYLCASSDRGALDTQYFGPGTRLTVL.

The chain joins TRBV5-1 to TRBJ1-3; weak D call: TRBD1 (5 bases). V was shortened by 1 base and J by 0 bases, with 11 bases between the two germline ends. Germline-derived CDR1 and CDR2 are SGHRS and YFSETQ. This CDR3 is built from 16 residues. CDR3 sequence (DNA): TGCGCCAGCAGCTTGCAGGGCCAGAGCTCTGGAAACACCATATATTTT. This translates into CASSLQGQSSGNTIYF.

V usage is TRBV5-1 and J usage is TRBJ2-7; D is unclear. The CDR3 extends over 16 amino acids. V was shortened by 4 bases and J by 3 bases, with 20 bases between the two germline ends. Germline values: CDR1 SGHRS, CDR2 YFSETQ. This CDR3 is CASSPYVSTPGYEQYF. CDR3 bases: TGCGCCAGCAGCCCCTATGTTAGCACTCCTGGCTACGAGCAGTACTTC.

In its sample, this clone was seen many times. CDR3 coding DNA: TGTGCCAGCAGCTTGATTTACTACTCTGGAAACACCATATATTTT. This codes for CASSLIYYSGNTIYF. This chain joins TRBV5-5 and TRBJ1-3; the D is unclear. The germline gives CDR1 SGHKS, CDR2 YYEKEE (reference sequence). The CDR3 runs to 15 residues. V was shortened by 1 base and J by 0 bases, with 8 bases between the two germline ends.

The chain combines TRBV11-1 with TRBJ2-7; 7 positions agree with TRBD2. Trimming removed 3 bases from V and 3 bases from J; junction bases left unmatched: 2. Germline CDR1 and CDR2: SGHAT and FQDESV (reference sequence). The CDR3 spans 13 residues. This CDR3 is CASSFGEGYEQYF. CDR3 DNA: TGTGCCAGCAGCTTTGGGGAGGGCTACGAGCAGTACTTC.

This clone appeared once. The chain employs TRBV12-5 and TRBJ1-1; no definite D call. Trimming cost V 0 bases and J 1 base, with 9 bases left between them. The CDR3 loop spans 15 amino acids. Germline assignment: CDR1 LGHNT and CDR2 FRNRAP. As DNA, the CDR3 is TGTGCTAGTGGTTTGGTACTTGGCGGGAACACTGAAGCTTTCTTT. Protein sequence: CASGLVLGGNTEAFF.

This chain connects TRBV27 to TRBJ1-2; perhaps TRBD1 as D (6 bases). Trimming stripped 8 bases from V and 6 bases from J, with 19 bases between. CDR1 and CDR2 (germline): MNHEY, SMNVEV (reference sequence). This CDR3 comprises 14 residues. This CDR3 is CASPRTVKRDGYTF. DNA of the CDR3: TGTGCCAGCCCCCGGACAGTTAAGAGGGATGGCTACACCTTC.

This clone has only a few counts. The chain recombines TRBV6-1 with TRBJ2-7, with TRBD1 matching over 10 bases. Germline loops: CDR1 MNHNS, CDR2 SASEGT. This CDR3 has 16 residues. With V trimmed by 2 bases and J by 2 bases, 6 bases remained unmatched. The CDR3: CASSEIGTGDPYEQYF. DNA for the CDR3: TGTGCCAGCAGTGAAATAGGGACAGGGGACCCCTACGAGCAGTACTTC.

The V gene is TRBV10-3, the J gene TRBJ2-5; weak D call: TRBD1 (7 bases). The germline V gene has CDR1 ENHRY and CDR2 SYGVKD. V lost 5 bases to trimming and J lost 11 bases, with 18 bases between them. This CDR3 has 13 residues. CDR3 protein: CAISQTGPREQYF. For the CDR3, the DNA is TGTGCCATCAGTCAGACAGGGCCTCGGGAGCAGTACTTC.

The CDR3 region is CASSLQGTQYF. The CDR3 nucleotides are TGCGCCAGCAGCTTGCAGGGTACGCAGTATTTT. The chain combines TRBV5-1 with TRBJ2-3, with D possibly TRBD1 on 5 matching bases. The CDR3 is made up of 11 amino acids. The V gene lost 1 base and the J gene lost 8 bases, with 5 bases spanning the gap. The V gene's germline CDR1 is SGHRS and CDR2 YFSETQ. Supplemented by reference TRBV5-1 and TRBJ2-3, the full variable domain reads KAGVTQTPRYLIKTRGQQVTLSCSPISGHRSVSWYQQTPGQGLQFLFEYFSETQRNKGNFPGRFSGRQFSNSRSEMNVSTLELGDSALYLCASSLQGTQYFGPGTRLTVL.

The chain recombines TRBV5-1 with TRBJ2-1; 9 bases fit TRBD1. The V gene end was trimmed by 2 bases and the J gene end by 5 bases; junction bases not matched to a gene: 23. The CDR3 has 21 amino acids. Germline V gives CDR1 SGHRS, CDR2 YFSETQ. This chain's CDR3 is CASSFPESRDRDIRIHNEQFF. In nucleotides, the CDR3 is TGCGCCAGCAGCTTTCCGGAGAGCAGGGACAGGGATATTCGAATACACAATGAGCAGTTCTTC.

V and J are TRBV27 and TRBJ2-7; no clear D gene. The V gene's germline CDR1 is MNHEY and CDR2 SMNVEV (reference sequence). With 7 bases removed from V and 0 bases from J, the gap between germline ends came to 7 bases. The CDR3 consists of 12 residues. The CDR3 spells CASTGSSYEQYF. The CDR3 bases are TGTGCCAGCACAGGCAGCTCCTACGAGCAGTACTTC.

The chain is built from TRBV5-6 and TRBJ1-5; D call uncertain. The CDR3 contains 16 residues. CDR1 SGHDT and CDR2 YYEEEE come from the germline V gene. V was trimmed by 0 bases and J by 4 bases, leaving 14 bases between them. The CDR3 protein is CASSLEFWRENQPQHF. The CDR3 DNA reads as TGTGCCAGCAGCTTGGAATTTTGGAGGGAAAATCAGCCCCAGCATTTT.

This rearrangement joins TRBV6-5 to TRBJ1-1, with 7 bases matching TRBD1. Germline V gene lookup returns CDR1 MNHEY and CDR2 SVGAGI. V shed 4 bases, J shed 1 base, and the junction held 6 bases outside the gene matches. The CDR3 consists of 15 residues. The CDR3 DNA follows: TGTGCCAGCAGTTCAACGACAGGGTCGAACACTGAAGCTTTCTTT. Its translation: CASSSTTGSNTEAFF.

This clone was seen just once. The chain has TRBV6-1 and TRBJ1-4; weak D call: TRBD1 (6 bases). This CDR3 has 15 amino acids. V was trimmed by 2 bases and J by 5 bases, leaving 12 bases between them. CDR1 and CDR2 from the germline V gene are MNHNS and SASEGT. CDR3 nucleotides: TGTGCCAGCAGTGAATCATTGCAGGGGAATGAAAAACTGTTTTTT. It translates to CASSESLQGNEKLFF.

This chain connects TRBV18 to TRBJ1-1; 7 nucleotides match TRBD1. The V gene's germline CDR1 is KGHSH and CDR2 LQKENI. V shed 2 bases and J 4 bases; nucleotides not matched to a gene: 4. The CDR3 loop spans 14 amino acids. As DNA, the CDR3 is TGTGCCAGCTCACCAGACAGGGTGAGCACTGAAGCTTTCTTT. Amino acids: CASSPDRVSTEAFF.

The chain combines TRBV5-4 with TRBJ2-1; 8 bases agree with TRBD1. Losses at the gene ends were 3 bases for V and 5 bases for J; bases not matched to a gene: 7. This CDR3 has 15 residues. CDR1 SGHNT and CDR2 YYREEE come from the germline V gene (reference sequence). The CDR3 sequence: CASSSQGAPHNEQFF. The CDR3 bases are TGTGCCAGCAGCTCTCAGGGGGCCCCACACAATGAGCAGTTCTTC.

The gene calls are TRBV7-6 and TRBJ2-7; TRBD1 matches 7 bases. Germline V lookup: CDR1 SGHVS, CDR2 FNYEAQ. The CDR3 is 16 amino acids. J lost 2 bases, V lost 5 bases, and 12 bases had no gene match. CDR3 DNA sequence: TGTGCCAGCAGCCGCACTACAGGGGCGTCAACCTACGAGCAGTACTTC. Amino acids: CASSRTTGASTYEQYF.